One sample yielded the 8 T cell receptor beta chains listed below, sequenced in a study of blood T cell repertoires in COVID-19. TCRdb's table, derived via immunoSEQ multiplex PCR, lists solely in-frame clones and lacks some. The data contain some 180,000 clones, roughly 80% of them singletons. The sequencing input was peripheral blood. The source is a man in his sixties or seventies with active or convalescent COVID-19.

The table lists this clone with a few counts. This chain joins TRBV19 and TRBJ1-4; perhaps TRBD1 as D (5 bases). V lost 5 bases and J 0 bases, leaving 10 bases between the germline ends. There are 15 residues in the CDR3. Germline lookup yields CDR1 LNHDA and CDR2 SQIVND (reference sequence). The CDR3 DNA sequence: TGTGCCAGTAGTCCCAGGGATGCAACTAATGAAAAACTGTTTTTT. Translated: CASSPRDATNEKLFF. The full variable domain, with the rest looked up from reference TRBV19 and TRBJ1-4, is DGGITQSPKYLFRKEGQNVTLSCEQNLNHDAMYWYRQDPGQGLRLIYYSQIVNDFQKGDIAEGYSVSREKKESFPLTVTSAQKNPTAFYLCASSPRDATNEKLFFGSGTQLSVL.

J is TRBJ2-1 and V is TRBV6-2 or TRBV6-3; tentative D call: TRBD1 (5 bases). The CDR3 is 16 residues long. Germline-derived CDR1 and CDR2 are MNHEY and SVGEGT. Trimming removed 4 bases at V and 4 bases at J, with 17 bases between. The CDR3 bases are TGTGCCAGCAGTTCCCACCCGACAGCCCCTTACAATGAGCAGTTCTTC. Amino acid sequence: CASSSHPTAPYNEQFF.

CDR3 nucleotide sequence: TGTGCCAGCAGCAGAGGACAGGGGCAAAAGAACACTGAAGCTTTCTTT. Residues: CASSRGQGQKNTEAFF. The rearrangement links TRBV9 to TRBJ1-1, with 9 bases that match TRBD1. CDR3 length: 16 amino acids. Germline V lookup: CDR1 SGDLS, CDR2 YYNGEE. V gave up 4 bases and J gave up 1 base; unmatched junction bases: 8.

To note about this clone: A read error may produce the germline difference seen at one junction end. The chain links TRBV24-1 to TRBJ1-6; D ambiguous. The CDR3 is 11 amino acids. The germline gives CDR1 KGHDR, CDR2 SFDVKD. CDR3 sequence: CATSDSAFTLF. The CDR3, as DNA: TGTGCCACCAGTGATTCAGCGTTCACACTCTTT.

This rearrangement joins TRBV14 to TRBJ1-1, with 9 bases identical to TRBD1. The CDR3 extends over 16 amino acids. CDR1 SGHDN and CDR2 FVKESK come from the germline V gene. With V trimmed by 1 base and J by 7 bases, 10 bases remained unmatched. The CDR3 nucleotides are TGTGCCAGCAGCCAAGGACCGGGACAGGGTTCTATTGAAGCTTTCTTT. Protein: CASSQGPGQGSIEAFF.

The chain carries TRBV19 and TRBJ1-6, with no clear D. The CDR3 spans 13 residues. V was clipped by 1 base and J by 8 bases, with 6 bases between them. From germline, CDR1 is LNHDA and CDR2 SQIVND (reference sequence). CDR3 nucleotides: TGTGCCAGTAGTATAGGGCCAGATTCACCCCTCCACTTT. This encodes CASSIGPDSPLHF.

The DNA for the CDR3 is TGTGCCACCAAGGACAGCATCAACTATGGCTACACCTTC. Protein product: CATKDSINYGYTF. This chain links TRBV2 with TRBJ1-2, with D possibly being TRBD1 (6 bases). The CDR3 is made up of 13 amino acids. V was shortened by 10 bases and J by 2 bases, with 14 bases between the two germline ends. Germline V CDR1 and CDR2: SNHLY, FYNNEI.

The table lists this clone with a count of one. The chain couples TRBV5-1 to TRBJ2-5; D call uncertain. CDR3 size: 13 residues. Per germline, CDR1 SGHRS and CDR2 YFSETQ. The V gene lost 1 base and the J gene lost 2 bases, with 6 bases spanning the gap. CDR3 bases: TGCGCCAGCAGCTTGAGTCAGCAAGAGACCCAGTACTTC. As protein: CASSLSQQETQYF. The whole variable domain, remainder taken from reference TRBV5-1 and TRBJ2-5, is KAGVTQTPRYLIKTRGQQVTLSCSPISGHRSVSWYQQTPGQGLQFLFEYFSETQRNKGNFPGRFSGRQFSNSRSEMNVSTLELGDSALYLCASSLSQQETQYFGPGTRLLVL.